The entry that follows covers one TCR beta chain sequence. Its antigen is as yet unknown. The repertoire was sequenced with immunoSEQ multiplex PCR; TCRdb's copy has only in-frame clones and lacks some. The table has about 350,000 clones, about 89% seen once. CDR1 ENHRY and CDR2 SYGVKD come from the germline V gene. V was pared by 6 bases and J by 0 bases, with 9 bases of the junction left unmatched. The CDR3 contains 16 residues. Treatment: around 19 received Ad26.COV2.S at low or high dose, single or two shots; about 5 received placebo; per-sample allocation not given. The investigators took samples on day 63 after the first vaccine or placebo injection. The study used a vaccine consisting of an Ad26 vector that expressed Wuhan-strain SARS-CoV-2 spike. These data are taken from a study of Ad26.COV2.S vaccination and SARS-CoV-2 variants. Study background: Intramuscular Ad26.COV2.S at 5x10^10 or 1x10^11 viral particles. Broader study findings: Reports say spike-specific CD8+ and CD4+ T cell responses covered substantial breadth after vaccination.

The receptor comes from a person aged 18-60 years who received the Ad26.COV2.S COVID-19 vaccine or a placebo. This chain links TRBV10-3 with TRBJ2-7; 9 nucleotides match TRBD1. This specimen was peripheral blood, taken in a trial of Ad26.COV2.S vaccine versus placebo. CDR3 residues: CAIRTSGTGSSYEQYF. The DNA of the CDR3 is TGTGCCATCAGGACCTCCGGGACAGGGAGCTCCTACGAGCAGTACTTC.